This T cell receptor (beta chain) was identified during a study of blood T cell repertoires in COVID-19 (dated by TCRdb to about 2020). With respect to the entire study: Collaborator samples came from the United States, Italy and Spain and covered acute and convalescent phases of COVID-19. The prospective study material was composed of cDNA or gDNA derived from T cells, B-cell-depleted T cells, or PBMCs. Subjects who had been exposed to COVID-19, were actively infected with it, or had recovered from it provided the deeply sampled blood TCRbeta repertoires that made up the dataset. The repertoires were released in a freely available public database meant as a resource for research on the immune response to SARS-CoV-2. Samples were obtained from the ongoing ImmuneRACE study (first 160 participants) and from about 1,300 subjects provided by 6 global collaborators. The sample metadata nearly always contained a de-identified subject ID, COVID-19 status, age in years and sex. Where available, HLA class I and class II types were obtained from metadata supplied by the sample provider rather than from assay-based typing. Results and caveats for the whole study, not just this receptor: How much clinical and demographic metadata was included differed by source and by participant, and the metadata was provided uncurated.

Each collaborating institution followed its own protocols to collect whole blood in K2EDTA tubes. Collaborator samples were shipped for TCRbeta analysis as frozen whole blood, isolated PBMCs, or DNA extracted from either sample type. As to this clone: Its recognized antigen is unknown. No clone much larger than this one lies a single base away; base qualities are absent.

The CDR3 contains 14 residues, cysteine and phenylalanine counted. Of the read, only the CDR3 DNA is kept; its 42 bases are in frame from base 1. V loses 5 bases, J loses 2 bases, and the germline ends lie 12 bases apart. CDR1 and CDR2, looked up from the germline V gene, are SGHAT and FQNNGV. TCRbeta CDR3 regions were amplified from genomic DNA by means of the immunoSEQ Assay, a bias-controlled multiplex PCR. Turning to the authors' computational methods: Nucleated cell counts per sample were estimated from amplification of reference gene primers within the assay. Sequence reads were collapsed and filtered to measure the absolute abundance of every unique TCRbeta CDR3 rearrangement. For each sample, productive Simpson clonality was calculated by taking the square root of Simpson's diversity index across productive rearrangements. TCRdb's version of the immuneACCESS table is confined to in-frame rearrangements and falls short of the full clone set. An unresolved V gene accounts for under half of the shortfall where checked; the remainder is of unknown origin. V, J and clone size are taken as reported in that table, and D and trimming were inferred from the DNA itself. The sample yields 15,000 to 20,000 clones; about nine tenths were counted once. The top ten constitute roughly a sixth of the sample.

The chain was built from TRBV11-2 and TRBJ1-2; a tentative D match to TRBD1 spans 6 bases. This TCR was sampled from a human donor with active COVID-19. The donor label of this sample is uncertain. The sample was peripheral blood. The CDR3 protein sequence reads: CASSQTGTNYGYTF. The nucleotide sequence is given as TGTGCCAGCAGCCAGACAGGAACAAACTATGGCTACACCTTC.